One and the same sample provided the 26 T cell receptor beta chains below, sequenced in a study of blood T cell repertoires in COVID-19. The protocol was immunoSEQ multiplex PCR, while the TCRdb copy is restricted to in-frame clones and leaves out a portion. This sample has about 67,000 clones, with approximately 87% found just once. Specimen: peripheral blood. These receptors all come from a woman in her sixties or seventies with acute or convalescent COVID-19.

The chain combines TRBV29-1 with TRBJ1-3; no definite D call. Per the germline V gene, CDR1 is SQVTM and CDR2 is ANQGSEA. V dropped 4 bases and J dropped 0 bases, with 10 bases sitting between them. The CDR3 loop spans 14 amino acids. The CDR3 spells CSVVRSDSGNTIYF. In DNA form, the CDR3 reads TGCAGCGTTGTTCGTAGTGACTCTGGAAACACCATATATTTT.

V gene TRBV11-3 combines with J gene TRBJ2-7, with D perhaps TRBD2 (7 bases). The CDR3 runs 15 residues. Germline CDR1 is SGHNT and CDR2 is YENEEA. The V end was cut by 1 base, the J end by 2 bases, with 12 bases between. CDR3 DNA: TGTGCCAGCAGCTTAGGGGGGGGCAGCCCCTACGAGCAGTACGTC. This encodes CASSLGGGSPYEQYV.

This rearrangement joins TRBV7-9 to TRBJ1-3, with a possible D match to TRBD1 (5 bases). CDR1 is SEHNR, CDR2 FQNEAQ, per germline (reference sequence). The length of the CDR3 is 15 residues. The V and J ends lost 5 bases and 8 bases respectively, with 19 bases between them. The CDR3 here is CASSPSFGQGYTIYF. The CDR3 DNA reads as TGTGCCAGCAGCCCGAGCTTTGGGCAGGGTTACACCATATATTTT.

The chain employs TRBV6-6 and TRBJ1-1; a weak D match, TRBD1 (5 bases). Trimming left V 1 base short and J 6 bases short, with 15 bases between. Germline V gene lookup returns CDR1 MNHNY and CDR2 SVGAGI (reference sequence). The CDR3 contains 15 residues. The CDR3: CASSYLGPQRAEAFF. In DNA, the CDR3 is TGTGCCAGCAGTTACTTGGGGCCCCAAAGGGCTGAAGCTTTCTTT.

The gene calls are TRBV7-2 and TRBJ2-3; 7 positions agree with TRBD2. Germline V gene lookup returns CDR1 SGHTA and CDR2 FQGNSA. Germline trimming cut 11 bases from V and 0 bases from J; bases unmatched to any gene: 5. The CDR3 is made up of 13 amino acids. Here the CDR3 DNA reads TGTGCCGTTCAAGCGGGAAGCACAGATACGCAGTATTTT. The encoded protein is CAVQAGSTDTQYF.

This rearrangement joins TRBV3-1 (or the pseudogene TRBV3-2) to TRBJ2-3, with 8 bases identical to TRBD1. V shed 7 bases, J shed 13 bases, and the junction held 7 bases outside the gene matches. The CDR3 contains 11 residues. Germline CDR1 and CDR2: LGHDT and YNNKEL (reference sequence). The CDR3 DNA follows: TGTGCCAGCACCCGGGGACAGGAGAAGTATTTT. Protein sequence: CASTRGQEKYF.

The chain uses TRBV7-8 and TRBJ2-3, with unresolved D. The CDR3 has 15 amino acids. From germline, CDR1 is SGHVS and CDR2 FQNEAQ. V lost 4 bases to trimming and J lost 0 bases, with 11 bases between them. The CDR3 here is CASSYQAVSTDTQYF. The CDR3 region has the DNA TGTGCCAGCAGCTACCAGGCTGTGAGCACAGATACGCAGTATTTT.

This chain uses TRBV11-2 with TRBJ2-1, with D uncertain. Trimming pared 1 base from V and 7 bases from J, leaving 8 bases between. Germline V gene data show CDR1 as SGHAT and CDR2 as FQNNGV. The CDR3 has 13 residues. CDR3 sequence: CASSLGLDNEQFF. For the CDR3, the DNA is TGTGCCAGCAGCTTAGGGCTAGATAATGAGCAGTTCTTC.

The CDR3 nucleotides read TGTGCCAGCAGCAGGGACGGGACAGGGGCCTATGGCTACACCTTC. Translation gives CASSRDGTGAYGYTF. This sequence joins TRBV5-5 and TRBJ1-2; TRBD1 matches 10 bases. This CDR3 region has 15 residues. Trimming removed 4 bases from V and 4 bases from J; junction bases left unmatched: 7. Germline lookup yields CDR1 SGHKS and CDR2 YYEKEE (reference sequence).

The rearrangement links TRBV24-1 to TRBJ1-2, with D maybe TRBD1 (6 bases). Trimming removed 4 bases from V and 5 bases from J, with 13 bases in between. Germline CDR1 is KGHDR and CDR2 is SFDVKD. This CDR3 has 14 residues. In DNA form, the CDR3 reads TGTGCCACCAGTGACAATGGACAGCTATATGGCTACACCTTC. It encodes CATSDNGQLYGYTF.

V and J are TRBV7-2 and TRBJ2-7; 8 bases match TRBD1. Germline V gene lookup returns CDR1 SGHTA and CDR2 FQGNSA. The V gene end was trimmed by 5 bases and the J gene end by 2 bases; junction bases not matched to a gene: 5. This CDR3 has 14 amino acids. As DNA, the CDR3 is TGTGCCAGCAGCCCAGGGGGCCGTCCCTACGAGCAGTACGTC. This encodes CASSPGGRPYEQYV.

The J gene is TRBJ2-5, the V gene TRBV19; 8 nucleotides match TRBD1. Germline CDR1 is LNHDA and CDR2 is SQIVND (reference sequence). Trimming cost V 8 bases and J 5 bases; bases outside gene matches: 7. This CDR3 spans 13 amino acids. Here the CDR3 reads CASAGTGVETQYF. The CDR3 DNA is TGTGCCAGTGCCGGGACAGGAGTCGAGACCCAGTACTTC.

This chain links TRBV9 with TRBJ2-1; 7 bases map to TRBD2. V lost 0 bases and J lost 5; bases outside the gene matches: 5. The CDR3 spans 15 residues. Per germline, CDR1 SGDLS and CDR2 YYNGEE. CDR3 nucleotide sequence: TGTGCCAGCAGCGTAGGGGGCGGGAGACACAATGAGCAGTTCTTC. Protein sequence: CASSVGGGRHNEQFF.

The gene calls are TRBV5-4 and TRBJ2-5; perhaps TRBD1 as D (6 bases). From germline, CDR1 is SGHNT and CDR2 YYREEE (reference sequence). The CDR3 is 14 residues long. V lost 2 bases and J 1 base, leaving 9 bases between the germline ends. This chain's CDR3 is CASSLGGFQETQYF. Written as DNA, the CDR3 is TGTGCCAGCAGCTTAGGGGGATTCCAAGAGACCCAGTACTTC.

A single count supports this clone. This chain links TRBV2 with TRBJ1-5, with unresolved D. V lost 7 bases and J 0 bases, leaving 13 bases between the germline ends. Germline V gene data show CDR1 as SNHLY and CDR2 as FYNNEI. CDR3 length: 15 amino acids. The CDR3 DNA reads TGTGCCAGCAAACTCTGGGAGAATAGCAATCAGCCCCAGCATTTT. Its protein product is CASKLWENSNQPQHF.

The rearrangement links TRBV7-8 to TRBJ2-1; 12 bases agree with TRBD2. The CDR3 loop spans 17 amino acids. After removal of 4 bases from V and 4 bases from J, the junction contained 8 bases not matched to a gene. CDR1 is SGHVS, CDR2 FQNEAQ, per germline. The CDR3 sequence is CASSSGLAGRIYNEQFF. CDR3 nucleotide sequence: TGTGCCAGCAGCTCTGGACTAGCGGGAAGGATTTACAATGAGCAGTTCTTC.

This chain uses TRBV9 with TRBJ2-2, with a possible D match to TRBD2 (6 bases). CDR3 length: 15 amino acids. Germline CDR1 is SGDLS and CDR2 is YYNGEE. Deletions cut 3 bases from V and 2 bases from J, with 11 bases between. The CDR3 nucleotides read TGTGCCAGCAGCGCCGACGGGAGAAACACCGGGGAGCTGTTTTTT. Translated, it gives CASSADGRNTGELFF.

The table lists this clone with a few counts. The rearrangement uses TRBV28 and TRBJ2-7; possible D gene TRBD1, 7 bases. The CDR3 runs to 15 residues. CDR1 and CDR2 (germline): MDHEN, SYDVKM. V shed 5 bases and J shed 4 bases, with 18 bases lying between them. Here the CDR3 DNA reads TGTGCCAGCAGTCTGGGGGGACAGAGGGTTTACGAGCAGTACGTC. Encoded protein: CASSLGGQRVYEQYV.

The chain joins TRBV19 to TRBJ1-1, with a possible D match to TRBD1 (5 bases). V lost 3 bases and J lost 5, with 13 bases in between. Germline V gene lookup returns CDR1 LNHDA and CDR2 SQIVND (reference sequence). This CDR3 spans 14 amino acids. This CDR3 reads CASSIGTAGTEAFF. CDR3 bases: TGTGCCAGTAGTATTGGGACCGCGGGGACTGAAGCTTTCTTT. Full variable domain (remainder filled in from reference TRBV19 and TRBJ1-1): DGGITQSPKYLFRKEGQNVTLSCEQNLNHDAMYWYRQDPGQGLRLIYYSQIVNDFQKGDIAEGYSVSREKKESFPLTVTSAQKNPTAFYLCASSIGTAGTEAFFGQGTRLTVV.

The V call is TRBV19, the J call TRBJ1-3; maybe TRBD1 (6 bases). Trimming cost V 6 bases and J 0 bases, with 15 bases left between them. CDR1 and CDR2 (germline): LNHDA, SQIVND (reference sequence). The CDR3 runs to 16 residues. DNA for the CDR3: TGTGCCAGTAGGCCCAGGGGCCTAAACTCTGGAAACACCATATATTTT. This encodes CASRPRGLNSGNTIYF.

The genes are TRBV6-1 and TRBJ1-6; no clear D gene. The CDR3 runs to 14 residues. V shed 2 bases and J shed 8 bases, with 10 bases lying between them. Germline V gene lookup returns CDR1 MNHNS and CDR2 SASEGT. CDR3 sequence: CASSENNSYSPLHF. Written as DNA, the CDR3 is TGTGCCAGCAGTGAAAATAACTCTTATTCACCCCTCCACTTT.

The chain links TRBV5-1 to TRBJ1-1; D is undetermined. This CDR3 region has 14 residues. Per germline, CDR1 SGHRS and CDR2 YFSETQ. The V end lost 1 base, the J end lost 1 base, and 8 bases lay between the germline ends. CDR3 residues: CASSLLARNTEAFF. DNA for the CDR3: TGCGCCAGCAGCTTGCTGGCCAGGAACACTGAAGCTTTCTTT. The whole variable domain, filled in from reference TRBV5-1 and TRBJ1-1, reads KAGVTQTPRYLIKTRGQQVTLSCSPISGHRSVSWYQQTPGQGLQFLFEYFSETQRNKGNFPGRFSGRQFSNSRSEMNVSTLELGDSALYLCASSLLARNTEAFFGQGTRLTVV.

V is TRBV6-4 and J is TRBJ1-2; 8 nucleotides line up with TRBD1. The CDR3 covers 19 residues. Trimming cost V 2 bases and J 3 bases; bases outside gene matches: 17. Germline V CDR1 and CDR2: MRHNA, SNTAGT. CDR3 loop: CASSDPTDRVYYEDYGYTF. In nucleotides, the CDR3 is TGTGCCAGCAGTGACCCTACGGACAGGGTTTACTATGAGGACTATGGCTACACCTTC.

This chain joins TRBV19 and TRBJ1-2; no reliable D call. CDR3 length: 13 residues. Trimming removed 1 base at V and 2 bases at J, with 5 bases between. Germline CDR1 and CDR2: LNHDA and SQIVND (reference sequence). CDR3 nucleotide sequence: TGTGCCAGTAGTATAGGACTGAACTATGGCTACACCTTC. Its protein product is CASSIGLNYGYTF.

The chain employs TRBV24-1 and TRBJ2-5; TRBD1 is a possible D gene (6 bases). Between the trimmed V and J ends, which lost 4 bases and 6 bases, there was a span of 11 bases. The CDR3 runs 13 residues. The germline V gene encodes CDR1 KGHDR and CDR2 SFDVKD. The CDR3 spells CATSDSRGQTQYF. The DNA for the CDR3 is TGTGCCACCAGTGACTCCAGGGGACAGACCCAGTACTTC.

The sample holds one count of this clone. V gene TRBV5-1 combines with J gene TRBJ1-1, with 9 bases matching TRBD1. The CDR3 is 14 residues long. The trim removed 3 bases at V and 5 bases at J, leaving 5 bases unmatched. The germline V gene encodes CDR1 SGHRS and CDR2 YFSETQ. The CDR3 coding sequence is TGCGCCAGCAGCTCGGGACAGGGAGGGACTGAAGCTTTCTTT. This gives the protein CASSSGQGGTEAFF. The full variable domain, with the rest looked up from reference TRBV5-1 and TRBJ1-1, is KAGVTQTPRYLIKTRGQQVTLSCSPISGHRSVSWYQQTPGQGLQFLFEYFSETQRNKGNFPGRFSGRQFSNSRSEMNVSTLELGDSALYLCASSSGQGGTEAFFGQGTRLTVV.